The rows below give T cell receptor beta chains drawn from one sample of a study of blood T cells in healthy people across ages. Each CDR3 protein is one row after TCRdb ran MiXCR on the 5' RACE reads. The sample includes 350,000 to 450,000 distinct CDR3 sequences, 45% to 65% of them seen just once. The source material was blood. These receptors were collected from a man in his fifties or sixties in good health. Both conserved end residues are part of each CDR3. Fields, in order: J gene, clone size, D gene, V gene, CDR3 DNA, CDR3 protein. The D gene is left open where the match is weak. For some rows the clone size is stated as once, few or many, or as a class when expanded; others skip it.

TRBJ2-7 . . TRBV20-1 TGCAGTGCTAAACCCCAGCAGGGCCCCTACGAGCAGTACTTC CSAKPQQGPYEQYF
TRBJ2-1 . . TRBV7-9 TGTGCCAGCAGCTTTGCCCGGGACACGAATGAGCAGTTCTTC CASSFARDTNEQFF
TRBJ2-7 . . TRBV5-6 TGTGCCAGCAGCTCACTTGGCCCCACCTCCTACGAGCAGTACTTC CASSSLGPTSYEQYF
TRBJ1-2 many TRBD1 TRBV4-2 TGTGCCAGCAGCCAACCAGGGGGCATCGACTATGGCTACACCTTC CASSQPGGIDYGYTF
TRBJ2-7 many TRBD1 TRBV20-1 TGCAGTGCACACGGGACAGGGACAAACTCCTACGAGCAGTACTTC CSAHGTGTNSYEQYF
TRBJ2-1 . . TRBV4-3 TGCGCCAGCAGCCCAAGCCGGGGACTGAGCTCCTACAATGAGCAGTTCTTC CASSPSRGLSSYNEQFF
TRBJ2-7 . TRBD1 TRBV28 TGTGCCAGCAGTCCCCTGGGACAGGGCTACAATGAGCAGTACTTC CASSPLGQGYNEQYF
TRBJ2-1 . TRBD1 TRBV11-3 TGTGCCAGCAGCTCCCGGACAGGGGGAGTCAACAATGAGCAGTTCTTC CASSSRTGGVNNEQFF
TRBJ2-4 . . TRBV7-2 TGTGCCAGCAGCTTAGCGCAGAGGGGTGCCCTGCGGCAAAACATTCAGTACTTC CASSLAQRGALRQNIQYF
TRBJ2-5 many . TRBV20-1 TGCAGTGCGCGCACGTACCAAGAGACCCAGTACTTC CSARTYQETQYF
TRBJ2-5 many . TRBV5-1 TGCGCCAGCAGCTTGGATTTGGCAGGGTTGTACTTC CASSLDLAGLYF
TRBJ1-5 . . TRBV4-1 TGCGCCAGCAGCCAAGATCCGGGAAATAGCAATCAGCCCCAGCATTTT CASSQDPGNSNQPQHF
TRBJ2-7 once TRBD2 TRBV18 TGTGCCAGCTCACCACTAGCGGGAGAGGGCGAGCAGTACTTC CASSPLAGEGEQYF
TRBJ2-5 . TRBD2 TRBV24-1 TGTGCCACCAGTGACCCCGGGAGGGCCCAGACCCAGTACTTC CATSDPGRAQTQYF
TRBJ1-5 . . TRBV29-1 TGCAGCGTAGCGACAGGACCTTCCCAGCCCCAGCATTTT CSVATGPSQPQHF
TRBJ1-4 . . TRBV7-9 TGTGCCAGCAGCTTAGCGAGTGAAAAACTGTTTTTT CASSLASEKLFF
TRBJ2-5 . . TRBV29-1 TGCAGCTTAGTGGACACGGCGGGGACCCAGTACTTC CSLVDTAGTQYF
TRBJ2-1 few TRBD2 TRBV19 TGTGCCAGTAGGCCGGGACTAGCGCCCTACAATGAGCAGTTCTTC CASRPGLAPYNEQFF
TRBJ1-1 few TRBD1 TRBV20-1 TGCAGTGCTTTGACAGGGGGGGACACTGAAGCTTTCTTT CSALTGGDTEAFF
TRBJ2-7 many . TRBV3-1 TGTGCCAGCAGCCAAGATTCGGGTCGCTACGAGCAGTACTTC CASSQDSGRYEQYF
TRBJ2-7 . . TRBV20-1 TGCAGTGCTAGAGATTTGCGGGACTCCTACGAGCAGTACTTC CSARDLRDSYEQYF
TRBJ2-5 few TRBD2 TRBV12-3/TRBV12-4 TGTGCCAGCAGTTTATTGGGGCGAGCGGGAAGGGAGACCCAGTACTTC CASSLLGRAGRETQYF
TRBJ1-2 few . TRBV27 TGTGCCAGCCCAAGCTCTCGAGTGGGGGGCTACTATGGCTACACCTTC CASPSSRVGGYYGYTF
TRBJ2-3 . . TRBV4-2 TGTGCCAGCAGCCAGGACCGGGACTTGCGAAGCACAGATACGCAGTATTTT CASSQDRDLRSTDTQYF
TRBJ2-7 . . TRBV6-2/TRBV6-3 TGTGCCAGCAGATCCTCCGTAAACTACGAGCAGTACTTC CASRSSVNYEQYF
TRBJ2-3 . . TRBV6-6 TGTGCCAGCAGTTACACCGGGTTTTCGGATACGCAGTATTTT CASSYTGFSDTQYF
TRBJ2-1 . TRBD2 TRBV30 TGTGCCTGGGCTCGGGGGGGCCGGTACAATGAGCAGTTCTTC CAWARGGRYNEQFF
TRBJ2-1 few TRBD2 TRBV12-3/TRBV12-4 TGTGCCAGCAGTCTGATAGCGGGGGGGGTTGAGCAGTTCTTC CASSLIAGGVEQFF
TRBJ2-5 . TRBD2 TRBV29-1 TGCAGCGTTGATACTAGCGGGAGTGTGGAGACCCAGTACTTC CSVDTSGSVETQYF
TRBJ2-1 many . TRBV20-1 TGCAGTGCTAGAGAAGCAGGGACCGAGCAGTTCTTC CSAREAGTEQFF
TRBJ2-5 few . TRBV29-1 TGCAGCACTCTTCTCCGGGACTCCTGGGGGACCCAGTACTTC CSTLLRDSWGTQYF
TRBJ2-5 once TRBD1 TRBV6-4 TGTGCCAGCAGTGAACGCCCAGGGGGTGAGCAGTACTTC CASSERPGGEQYF
TRBJ1-1 few . TRBV5-1 TGCGCCAGCAGCTTGGGTCCCTCGAACACTGAAGCTTTCTTT CASSLGPSNTEAFF